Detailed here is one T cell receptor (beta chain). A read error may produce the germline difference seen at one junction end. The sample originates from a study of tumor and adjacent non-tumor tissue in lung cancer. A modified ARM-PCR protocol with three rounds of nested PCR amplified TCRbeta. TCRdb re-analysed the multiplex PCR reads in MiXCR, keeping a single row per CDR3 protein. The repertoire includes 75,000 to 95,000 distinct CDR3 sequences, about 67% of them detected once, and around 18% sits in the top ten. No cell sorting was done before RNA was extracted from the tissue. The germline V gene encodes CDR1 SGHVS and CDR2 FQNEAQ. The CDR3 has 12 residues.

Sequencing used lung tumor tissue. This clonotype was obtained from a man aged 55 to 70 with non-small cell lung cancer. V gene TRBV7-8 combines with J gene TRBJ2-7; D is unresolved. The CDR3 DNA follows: TGTGCCAGCAACTTAGACAACCACGAGCAGTATTTC. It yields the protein CASNLDNHEQYF.